A single sample gave rise to the 29 T cell receptor beta chains below, sequenced in a study of technical replicates of blood from a handful of donors. TCRdb's table, derived via immunoSEQ multiplex PCR, lists solely in-frame clones and lacks some. The sample has 91,000 or so clones, 95% seen once; the top ten hold about 0.21%. Material: T cells isolated from PBMCs. Receptors were obtained from a human donor in good health.

This sequence joins TRBV27 and TRBJ2-7, with D possibly matching TRBD2 (6 bases). Germline assignment: CDR1 MNHEY and CDR2 SMNVEV (reference sequence). With 0 bases removed from V and 5 bases from J, the gap between germline ends came to 11 bases. This CDR3 has 14 amino acids. The CDR3 is CASSLSRGVDEQYF. In DNA form, the CDR3 reads TGTGCCAGCAGTTTATCGCGCGGGGTTGACGAGCAGTACTTC.

The chain uses TRBV19 and TRBJ1-2; D might be TRBD1 (6 bases). The CDR3 is made up of 13 amino acids. Deletions cut 5 bases from V and 2 bases from J, with 9 bases between. Germline values: CDR1 LNHDA, CDR2 SQIVND (reference sequence). The CDR3 is CASSPDRNYGYTF. DNA for the CDR3: TGTGCCAGTAGTCCTGACAGGAACTATGGCTACACCTTC.

The V and J genes are TRBV6-6 and TRBJ2-7, with D possibly TRBD2 on 6 matching bases. The CDR3 runs 15 residues. Per germline, CDR1 MNHNY and CDR2 SVGAGI (reference sequence). V was shortened by 0 bases and J by 2 bases, with 11 bases between the two germline ends. The CDR3 bases are TGTGCCAGCAGTTACTCCCCCCGCGGGACCTACGAGCAGTACTTC. Translating it yields CASSYSPRGTYEQYF.

J is TRBJ2-1 and V is TRBV11-2; 8 bases are a match to TRBD2. Germline V gene data show CDR1 as SGHAT and CDR2 as FQNNGV. CDR3 size: 15 residues. V shed 5 bases, J shed 7 bases, and the junction held 10 bases outside the gene matches. The CDR3 region is CASSAGLAAINEQFF. The CDR3 DNA follows: TGTGCCAGCAGCGCAGGACTAGCTGCTATAAATGAGCAGTTCTTC.

The chain is built from TRBV7-2 and TRBJ2-1; D not resolved. The CDR3 is made up of 16 amino acids. The V end lost 6 bases, the J end lost 0 bases, and 15 bases lay between the germline ends. The germline gives CDR1 SGHTA, CDR2 FQGNSA. As DNA, the CDR3 is TGTGCCAGCAGACCAGCCGGCGCTAGCTCCTACAATGAGCAGTTCTTC. Its translation: CASRPAGASSYNEQFF.

The chain employs TRBV5-8 and TRBJ1-5, with D unclear. V gave up 0 bases and J gave up 5 bases, with 15 bases separating them. The germline V gene encodes CDR1 SGHTS and CDR2 YDEGEE. The CDR3 sequence is 16 residues long. CDR3 bases: TGTGCCAGCAGCTTGGTGTTCAGGAGGATCGATCAGCCCCAGCATTTT. Translation: CASSLVFRRIDQPQHF.

The gene calls are TRBV7-8 and TRBJ1-4; 7 bases match TRBD1. The CDR3 loop spans 15 amino acids. The V and J ends lost 2 bases and 4 bases, in that order; junction bases with no gene match: 4. Germline lookup yields CDR1 SGHVS and CDR2 FQNEAQ. CDR3 nucleotides: TGTGCCAGCAGCTTACCGACAGGGATTAATGAAAAACTGTTTTTT. It yields the protein CASSLPTGINEKLFF.

The chain is built from TRBV27 and TRBJ2-7; D possibly corresponds to TRBD1 (6 bases). Looked up from germline, CDR1 is MNHEY and CDR2 is SMNVEV (reference sequence). V was cut by 8 bases and J by 2 bases, with 16 bases left in between. The CDR3 has 14 amino acids. CDR3 nucleotides: TGTGCCAGCGGGTTTGGGGACACCACCTACGAGCAGTACTTC. It is translated as CASGFGDTTYEQYF.

V gene TRBV4-1 combines with J gene TRBJ2-3; D gene uncertain. The V gene lost 4 bases and the J gene lost 4 bases, with 18 bases spanning the gap. The germline V gene has CDR1 MGHRA and CDR2 YSYEKL. The CDR3 is 16 residues long. CDR3 sequence: CASSPAAEFGADTQYF. The DNA of the CDR3 is TGCGCCAGCAGCCCGGCCGCGGAGTTTGGCGCAGATACGCAGTATTTT.

The chain recombines TRBV28 with TRBJ2-5, with 11 bases matching TRBD1. The CDR3 has 18 residues. CDR1 is MDHEN and CDR2 is SYDVKM in the germline V gene. The junction had 13 bases not matched to a gene; V was cut back by 3 bases and J by 4 bases. Here the CDR3 DNA reads TGTGCCAGCAGTTTGCTCGTTAAGGTGGGGACAGGGGGAGAGACCCAGTACTTC. Its protein is CASSLLVKVGTGGETQYF.

The genes are TRBV5-5 and TRBJ2-5; TRBD2 agrees at 12 bases. The CDR3 runs 15 residues. V lost 2 bases to trimming and J lost 5 bases; unmatched junction nucleotides: 4. Germline CDR1 and CDR2: SGHKS and YYEKEE (reference sequence). CDR3 in amino acids: CASSFSGLAGETQYF. The DNA for the CDR3 is TGTGCCAGCAGCTTCTCGGGACTAGCGGGCGAGACCCAGTACTTC.

The chain carries TRBV18 and TRBJ1-1; no reliable D call. V was shortened by 2 bases and J by 3 bases, with 7 bases between the two germline ends. This CDR3 contains 13 residues. CDR1 and CDR2 from the germline V gene are KGHSH and LQKENI. The CDR3 DNA follows: TGTGCCAGCTCACCAGGCACCGACACTGAAGCTTTCTTT. This gives the protein CASSPGTDTEAFF.

The genes are TRBV10-1 and TRBJ1-5, with 7 bases aligning to TRBD1. V was pared by 0 bases and J by 8 bases, with 4 bases of the junction left unmatched. Germline values: CDR1 WNHNN, CDR2 SYGVQD (reference sequence). This CDR3 region has 14 residues. The CDR3 DNA reads as TGCGCCAGCAGTGAGTCAGGCAGGGGGGAGCCCCAGCATTTT. Its translation: CASSESGRGEPQHF.

The chain recombines TRBV30 with TRBJ2-7; 7 positions match TRBD1. There are 13 residues in the CDR3. V was clipped by 0 bases and J by 3 bases; unmatched bases: 2. CDR1 and CDR2 (germline): GTSNPN, SVGIG (reference sequence). CDR3 coding DNA: TGTGCCTGGAGTGTGGCAGGGGGCTACGAGCAGTACTTC. It translates to CAWSVAGGYEQYF.

This clone was seen a single time. This chain uses TRBV5-1 with TRBJ1-2, with D possibly being TRBD1 (5 bases). Germline V gene lookup returns CDR1 SGHRS and CDR2 YFSETQ. The CDR3 totals 13 residues. V lost 4 bases, J lost 3 bases, and 10 bases lay in between. The CDR3 DNA reads as TGCGCCAGCAGCCTTGACAGAGACTATGGCTACACCTTC. Translation gives CASSLDRDYGYTF.

V gene TRBV27 combines with J gene TRBJ2-1, with a possible D match to TRBD1 (6 bases). The CDR3 sequence is 16 residues long. From germline, CDR1 is MNHEY and CDR2 SMNVEV (reference sequence). V lost 1 base to trimming and J lost 2 bases, with 12 bases between them. CDR3 residues: CASSLYARGAYNEQFF. The DNA of the CDR3 is TGTGCCAGCAGTTTATATGCCAGGGGAGCCTACAATGAGCAGTTCTTC.

The table lists this clone with a count of one. The chain carries TRBV7-9 and TRBJ2-7; D might be TRBD1 (6 bases). Germline CDR1 is SEHNR and CDR2 is FQNEAQ (reference sequence). CDR3 length: 13 amino acids. V was clipped by 2 bases and J by 7 bases, with 12 bases between them. The chain's CDR3 is CASSLTGRDEQYF. The CDR3 nucleotides are TGTGCCAGCAGCTTAACAGGGAGAGATGAGCAGTACTTC.

This rearrangement joins TRBV7-6 to TRBJ2-7; 8 nucleotides agree with TRBD2. J was trimmed by 5 bases and V by 0 bases; bases with no gene match: 3. The CDR3 is made up of 14 amino acids. Per germline, CDR1 SGHVS and CDR2 FNYEAQ. The CDR3 nucleotides read TGTGCCAGCAGCTTAGCTAGCGGGGCTGACGAGCAGTACTTC. Translated: CASSLASGADEQYF. Looking up the rest from reference TRBV7-6 and TRBJ2-7 gives the full variable domain: GAGVSQSPRYKVTKRGQDVALRCDPISGHVSLYWYRQALGQGPEFLTYFNYEAQQDKSGLPNDRFSAERPEGSISTLTIQRTEQRDSAMYRCASSLASGADEQYFGPGTRLTVT.

This sequence joins TRBV5-1 and TRBJ1-3, with D tentatively TRBD1 (5 bases). In germline, CDR1 is SGHRS, CDR2 YFSETQ. The CDR3 is 15 residues long. Trimming took 2 bases from V and 8 from J, leaving 17 bases between them. CDR3 DNA: TGCGCCAGCAGCTTTACCGGGACCCCGGGGGACACCATATATTTT. Protein sequence: CASSFTGTPGDTIYF.

The rearrangement links TRBV6-4 to TRBJ2-1, with 10 positions matching TRBD2. Germline V CDR1 and CDR2: MRHNA, SNTAGT. This CDR3 is built from 15 residues. J gave up 3 bases and V 5 bases, and 4 bases lay outside the gene matches. This CDR3 is CASSPLAGVYNEQFF. The CDR3 DNA follows: TGTGCCAGCAGTCCCCTAGCGGGAGTCTACAATGAGCAGTTCTTC.

The chain joins TRBV6-5 to TRBJ2-2; 9 bases fit TRBD1. The CDR3 contains 16 residues. Germline CDR1 and CDR2: MNHEY and SVGAGI. J lost 4 bases, V lost 4 bases, and 7 bases had no gene match. DNA of the CDR3: TGTGCCAGCAGTTCCCCGGGACAGGGAGTCACCGGGGAGCTGTTTTTT. Translation gives CASSSPGQGVTGELFF.

The chain uses TRBV5-1 and TRBJ2-1; TRBD2 agrees at 13 bases. The CDR3 is made up of 18 amino acids. J was trimmed by 3 bases and V by 0 bases; bases with no gene match: 6. From germline, CDR1 is SGHRS and CDR2 YFSETQ. The CDR3 protein is CASSLELAGGPGYNEQFF. DNA of the CDR3: TGCGCCAGCAGCTTGGAACTAGCGGGGGGGCCAGGCTACAATGAGCAGTTCTTC.

This chain's CDR3 is CASSLQGSSYNEQFF. CDR3 coding DNA: TGTGCCAGCAGCTTACAGGGGAGCTCCTACAATGAGCAGTTCTTC. The V and J genes are TRBV5-4 and TRBJ2-1; TRBD1 matches 7 bases. CDR1 and CDR2 from the germline V gene are SGHNT and YYREEE (reference sequence). This CDR3 is built from 15 residues. Trimming at V came to 2 bases and at J to 0 bases, leaving 2 bases not matched to a gene.

The rearrangement links TRBV5-4 to TRBJ2-7; TRBD2 is a possible D gene (5 bases). Trimming shortened V by 4 bases and J by 2 bases, and 19 bases separated the two germline ends. The CDR3 covers 16 residues. Germline V gene data show CDR1 as SGHNT and CDR2 as YYREEE (reference sequence). The CDR3 sequence: CASSTPGADLPYEQYF. CDR3 DNA: TGTGCCAGCAGCACTCCCGGAGCGGACCTCCCCTACGAGCAGTACTTC.

The CDR3 spells CASSQEDRGNYEQYF. CDR3 bases: TGCGCCAGCAGCCAAGAGGACAGGGGCAACTACGAGCAGTACTTC. The chain uses TRBV4-1 and TRBJ2-7; 9 nucleotides agree with TRBD1. The CDR3 is 15 residues long. Germline V CDR1 and CDR2: MGHRA, YSYEKL. V shed 0 bases, J shed 3 bases, and the junction held 3 bases outside the gene matches.

In its sample, this clone was seen a few times. The V and J genes are TRBV28 and TRBJ1-5; possibly TRBD1 for D (6 bases). The CDR3 contains 15 residues. Trimming shortened V by 8 bases and J by 7 bases, and 21 bases separated the two germline ends. In germline, CDR1 is MDHEN, CDR2 SYDVKM. In nucleotides, the CDR3 is TGTGCCAGCCACGAAAGGGCGGGAGGGGGGCAGCCCCAGCATTTT. Its protein is CASHERAGGGQPQHF.

This clone showed up just once. The chain joins TRBV5-1 to TRBJ2-7, with D possibly being TRBD1 (7 bases). CDR1 and CDR2 from the germline V gene are SGHRS and YFSETQ. The germline V and J ends were trimmed by 2 bases and 2 bases, with 14 bases remaining between them. The CDR3 covers 15 residues. CDR3 in amino acids: CASSLGGTDPYEQYF. The CDR3 region has the DNA TGCGCCAGCAGCTTAGGGGGGACAGACCCCTACGAGCAGTACTTC.

The chain carries TRBV28 and TRBJ1-5, with a tentative D call TRBD1 (5 bases). Germline V gene data show CDR1 as MDHEN and CDR2 as SYDVKM. Trimming removed 7 bases from V and 11 bases from J, with 24 bases in between. This CDR3 contains 15 residues. CDR3 nucleotide sequence: TGTGCCAGCATGGGGGGTGGTGGGGCGGAAAGAGCCCAGCATTTT. Amino acids: CASMGGGGAERAQHF.

The CDR3 reads CASSSRGGYNEQFF. The CDR3 region has the DNA TGTGCCAGCAGCTCACGCGGGGGCTACAATGAGCAGTTCTTC. The V gene is TRBV11-3, the J gene TRBJ2-1; 7 positions match TRBD2. The J segment lost 3 bases and the V segment lost 4 bases, leaving 3 bases of the junction unmatched. The CDR3 spans 14 residues. Per the germline V gene, CDR1 is SGHNT and CDR2 is YENEEA.